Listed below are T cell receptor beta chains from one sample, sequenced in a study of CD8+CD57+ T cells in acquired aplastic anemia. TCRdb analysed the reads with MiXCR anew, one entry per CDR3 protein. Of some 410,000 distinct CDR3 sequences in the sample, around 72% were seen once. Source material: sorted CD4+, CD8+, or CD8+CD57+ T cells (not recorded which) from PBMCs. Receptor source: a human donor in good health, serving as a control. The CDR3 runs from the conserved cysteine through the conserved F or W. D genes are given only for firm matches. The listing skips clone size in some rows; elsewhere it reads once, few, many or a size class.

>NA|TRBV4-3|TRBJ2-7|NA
TGCGCCAGCAGTGGTCGGGACCCCTACGAGCAGTACTTC
CASSGRDPYEQYF
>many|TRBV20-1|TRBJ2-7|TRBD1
TGCGGTGCTAGAACGTTGACAGGGTCCTACGAGCAGTACTTC
CGARTLTGSYEQYF
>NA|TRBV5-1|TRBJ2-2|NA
TGCGCCAGCAGCGAGTGGGGGACCGCCAGGGAGCTGTTTTTT
CASSEWGTARELFF
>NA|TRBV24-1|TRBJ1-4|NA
TGTGCCACCAGTGAGGGCATAGGTGAGAAACTGTTTTTT
CATSEGIGEKLFF
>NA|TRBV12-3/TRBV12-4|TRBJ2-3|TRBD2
TGTGCCAGCATCCAGAGGCGGGGGAGCACAGATACGCAGTATTTT
CASIQRRGSTDTQYF
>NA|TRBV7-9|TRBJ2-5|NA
TGTGCCAGCAGCCTTCCTGGCAGCTGGACCCAAGAGACCCAGTACTTC
CASSLPGSWTQETQYF
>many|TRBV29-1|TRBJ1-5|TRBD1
TGCAGCGTACAGGGGGATTATAATCAGCCCCAGCATTTT
CSVQGDYNQPQHF
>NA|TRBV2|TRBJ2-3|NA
TGTGCCAGCACCTCCGAGTACACAGATACGCAGTATTTT
CASTSEYTDTQYF
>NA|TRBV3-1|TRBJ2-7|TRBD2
TGTGCCATCAGCCAGCGGGGGGACTCCTACGAGTACTTC
CAISQRGDSYEYF
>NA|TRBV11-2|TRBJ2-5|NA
TGCGCCAGCAGCTTAGAAGGGGCGCAGGGTAGAGAGACCCAGTACTTC
CASSLEGAQGRETQYF
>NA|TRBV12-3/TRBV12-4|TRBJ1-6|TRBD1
TGTGCCAGCAGTCCGCTTTTCCGGGACAGCAATTCACCCCTCCACTTT
CASSPLFRDSNSPLHF
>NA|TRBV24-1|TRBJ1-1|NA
TGTGCCACCAGTGATTTGGCACAGGGACACGTGCCTGAAGCTTTCTTT
CATSDLAQGHVPEAFF
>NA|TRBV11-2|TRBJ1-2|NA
TGTGCCAGCAGCTTAGAATCAGGGGCCGGCTCTGGAAACACCTTC
CASSLESGAGSGNTF
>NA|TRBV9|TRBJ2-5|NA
TGTGCCAGCAGCGCAGCCGGACAAGAGACCCAGTACTACTTC
CASSAAGQETQYYF